These T cell receptor beta chains were read from a single sample in a study of read filtering for tumor transcriptome and immune sequencing. TCRdb called the reads again in MiXCR, with one record for every CDR3 protein. The sample holds some 41,000 distinct CDR3 sequences, around an eighth seen once. The sequencing sample was made of a population of CD138-negative cells sorted from bone marrow. The receptors stem from a donor aged 40 or older with multiple myeloma. Both conserved end residues are trimmed from each CDR3.

cdr3_length,j_call,v_call,cdr3_aa
13,TRBJ2-1,TRBV20-1,SASPFAETYNEQF
13,NA,TRBV19,ASSQGPYSNQPQY
10,TRBJ2-3,TRBV7-8,ASSLAMVTQY
13,TRBJ2-1,TRBV11-2,ASSFTSGGHNEQF
14,TRBJ2-5,TRBV7-2,ASSGRTSGISETQY
12,TRBJ2-3,TRBV20-1,SARWSSSTDTQY
13,TRBJ2-7,TRBV7-2,ASSLGQPLSYEQY
14,TRBJ2-3,TRBV7-2,ASSLGPAGVDDTQY
12,TRBJ1-5,TRBV20-1,SARDPGTHQPQH
13,TRBJ2-7,TRBV20-1,SARSSGSGSYEQY
14,TRBJ2-3,TRBV5-5,ASSPTGTGGTDTQY
14,TRBJ2-6,TRBV28,ASSSAGSSGANVLT
13,TRBJ2-1,TRBV28,ASRSGTGANNEQF
12,TRBJ2-5,TRBV24-1,ATMAGRGGETQY
14,TRBJ2-3,TRBV5-1,ASSLVLAGGPDTQY
14,TRBJ2-1,TRBV28,ASRPTPSSGNNEQF
13,TRBJ2-7,TRBV5-1,ASSRAPGLGNEQY
12,TRBJ2-2,TRBV12-3/TRBV12-4,ASSRTANTGELF
14,TRBJ2-5,TRBV12-3/TRBV12-4,ASSFWGTGNQETQY
14,TRBJ2-1,TRBV27,ASSLAGTSGKNEQF
14,TRBJ2-1,TRBV5-1,ASSPEAGGFPNEQF
12,TRBJ2-1,TRBV10-3,ALGTSGSQNEQF
11,TRBJ2-7,TRBV30,AWEGQGAYEQY
14,TRBJ2-7,TRBV6-6,ASSYSCRDRECEQY
12,TRBJ2-3,TRBV5-5,ATIGLLGTDTQY
16,TRBJ2-3,TRBV9,ASSPYPGLAGGTDTQY
13,TRBJ2-1,TRBV24-1,ATSGQGAQMNEQF
11,TRBJ1-1,TRBV7-2,ASSPIGSPEAF
12,TRBJ1-1,TRBV7-9,ASSPMGQITEAF
12,TRBJ2-1,TRBV5-1,ASSLTGPPNERF
12,TRBJ2-3,TRBV7-3,ASSLTAETPSQY
12,TRBJ2-1,TRBV5-4,ASSSSTAYNEQF
11,TRBJ2-2,TRBV20-1,SARQGGAGELF
16,TRBJ2-1,TRBV20-1,SAREIPLGPEFLNEQF
12,TRBJ2-1,TRBV20-1,SARTGGRGDEQF
14,TRBJ2-7,TRBV7-8,ASSLGGGFSSYEQY
12,TRBJ2-7,TRBV7-2,ASSEYDGHGEQY
13,TRBJ2-3,TRBV3-1,ASSPSGLAGRSQY
14,TRBJ2-2,TRBV11-2,ASSPTSPTITGELF
12,TRBJ2-7,TRBV7-7,ASSFDLAGGWQY
12,TRBJ2-7,TRBV13,ASSSEVGPYEQY
14,TRBJ2-3,TRBV7-3,ASSSYGGLLTDTQY
13,TRBJ1-4,TRBV19,ASSAQGAQDEKLF
11,TRBJ2-3,TRBV20-1,SAAAYVSDTQY
13,TRBJ1-4,TRBV7-2,ASSLRGPTNEKLF
12,TRBJ2-7,TRBV29-1,SVESGTSSYEQY